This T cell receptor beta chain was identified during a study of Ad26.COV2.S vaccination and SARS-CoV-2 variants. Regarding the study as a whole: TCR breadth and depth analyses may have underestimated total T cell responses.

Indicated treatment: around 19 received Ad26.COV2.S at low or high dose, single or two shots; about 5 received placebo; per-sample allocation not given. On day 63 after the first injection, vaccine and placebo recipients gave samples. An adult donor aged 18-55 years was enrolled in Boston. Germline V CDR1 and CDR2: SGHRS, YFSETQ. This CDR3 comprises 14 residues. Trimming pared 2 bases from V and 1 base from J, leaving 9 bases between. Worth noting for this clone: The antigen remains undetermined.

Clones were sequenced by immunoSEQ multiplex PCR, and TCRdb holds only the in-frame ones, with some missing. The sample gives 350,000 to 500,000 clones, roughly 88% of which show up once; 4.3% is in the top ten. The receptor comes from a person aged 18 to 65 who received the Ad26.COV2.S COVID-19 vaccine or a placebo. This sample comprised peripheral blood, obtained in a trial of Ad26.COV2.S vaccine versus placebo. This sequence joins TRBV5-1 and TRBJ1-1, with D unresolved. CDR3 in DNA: TGCGCCAGCAGCTTCGGTAGCCAGAACACTGAAGCTTTCTTT. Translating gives CASSFGSQNTEAFF.